The text below deals with one TCR beta chain. The sample originates from a study of blood T cell repertoires in COVID-19. About the study: Sources were T cells, B-cell-depleted T cells, or PBMCs; the material itself was cDNA or gDNA.

The V end was cut by 4 bases, the J end by 5 bases, with 23 bases between. The germline gives CDR1 LGHDT, CDR2 YNNKEL (reference sequence). The CDR3 runs to 17 residues. In the original processing: Amplification with reference gene primers provided the estimates of nucleated cell counts. The assay was immunoSEQ multiplex PCR, and TCRdb's table has in-frame clones only and misses some. Clone size and V and J calls were adopted from that table, with D and trimming inferred from the DNA. Of fewer than 500,000 clones in the sample, around 90% were seen once. Sample: peripheral blood. This clonotype was sampled from a man between 18 and 29 years old with COVID-19, enrolled during active disease. The rearrangement links TRBV3-1 (or the pseudogene TRBV3-2) to TRBJ2-5, with D perhaps TRBD1 (5 bases). The CDR3: CASSPRGASRAVETQYF. In DNA form, the CDR3 reads TGTGCCAGCAGCCCCCGAGGTGCGTCCAGGGCGGTGGAGACCCAGTACTTC.